A single sample is the source of the 26 T cell receptor beta chains below, sequenced in a study of cytomegalovirus exposure and HLA in healthy donors (dated by TCRdb to about 2017). The library came from the immunoSEQ multiplex PCR assay. For the multiplex PCR, a mixture combining 60 forward primers for TCR Vbeta segments and 13 reverse primers for TCR Jbeta segments was used. TCRdb stores this immuneACCESS table with in-frame sequences only. Part of the clones is absent; in the studies checked, under half of the shortfall reflects unresolved V genes, and no reason is known for the rest. Here the sample has some 150,000 clones; around 78% occur a single time. Of the sample, less than 3.5% is held by the ten largest clones. Material: PBMCs. These receptors were taken from a man aged 40-55 years in good health and CMV-seropositive.

The genes are TRBV18 and TRBJ2-3; 7 bases map to TRBD1. V was pared by 0 bases and J by 2 bases, with 2 bases of the junction left unmatched. This CDR3 is built from 15 residues. CDR1 is KGHSH and CDR2 is LQKENI in the germline V gene. The CDR3 DNA sequence: TGTGCCAGCTCACCACCCGGACAGGCCACAGATACGCAGTATTTT. Translating gives CASSPPGQATDTQYF.

The gene calls are TRBV7-2 and TRBJ2-7, with TRBD2 as a possible D gene (5 bases). Trimming removed 1 base from V and 9 bases from J, with 13 bases in between. The germline V gene has CDR1 SGHTA and CDR2 FQGNSA. The CDR3 length is 13 residues. CDR3: CASSLGVGSGQYF. DNA for the CDR3: TGTGCCAGCAGCTTAGGAGTAGGCAGCGGGCAGTACTTC. Full variable domain (outside the CDR3, taken from reference TRBV7-2 and TRBJ2-7): GAGVSQSPSNKVTEKGKDVELRCDPISGHTALYWYRQSLGQGLEFLIYFQGNSAPDKSGLPSDRFSAERTGGSVSTLTIQRTQQEDSAVYLCASSLGVGSGQYFGPGTRLTVT.

The J gene is TRBJ2-7, the V gene TRBV9, with a weak D call TRBD2 (5 bases). Germline V gene lookup returns CDR1 SGDLS and CDR2 YYNGEE. With 1 base removed from V and 4 bases from J, the gap between germline ends came to 12 bases. The CDR3 is made up of 14 amino acids. This chain's CDR3 is CASSVSIEGYEQYF. In DNA form, the CDR3 reads TGTGCCAGCAGCGTAAGCATTGAGGGATACGAGCAGTACTTC.

In its sample, this clone was seen a few times. The rearrangement joins TRBV6-1 to TRBJ2-4; 7 nucleotides agree with TRBD1. The CDR3 runs 13 residues. CDR1 MNHNS and CDR2 SASEGT come from the germline V gene. J was trimmed by 6 bases and V by 2 bases; bases with no gene match: 1. The CDR3 is CASSENRGNIQYF. The CDR3 nucleotides are TGTGCCAGCAGTGAAAACAGGGGAAACATTCAGTACTTC.

This chain joins TRBV2 and TRBJ2-7; 14 nucleotides agree with TRBD2. This CDR3 is built from 19 residues. Germline V gives CDR1 SNHLY, CDR2 FYNNEI. Losses at the gene ends were 4 bases for V and 4 bases for J; bases not matched to a gene: 15. This CDR3 reads CASSAPGTSGSRGRYEQYF. CDR3 DNA: TGTGCCAGCAGTGCCCCCGGGACTAGCGGGAGTCGGGGCCGATACGAGCAGTACTTC.

V and J are TRBV2 and TRBJ1-3, with D possibly matching TRBD1 (6 bases). Germline CDR1 and CDR2: SNHLY and FYNNEI. The CDR3 length is 16 residues. Trimming cost V 5 bases and J 4 bases, with 18 bases left between them. As DNA, the CDR3 is TGTGCCAGCAGTACCCAGGACAGCCGCATAGGAAACACCATATATTTT. Translating it yields CASSTQDSRIGNTIYF.

The gene calls are TRBV6-6 and TRBJ1-5; perhaps TRBD1 as D (6 bases). Per germline, CDR1 MNHNY and CDR2 SVGAGI (reference sequence). V was cut by 5 bases and J by 4 bases, with 9 bases left in between. The CDR3 runs 13 residues. The CDR3 DNA reads TGTGCCAGCAGTAACACAGGGAATCAGCCCCAGCATTTT. Translating gives CASSNTGNQPQHF.

The V call is TRBV19, the J call TRBJ2-7; 8 positions agree with TRBD2. The germline CDR1 and CDR2 sequences are LNHDA and SQIVND (reference sequence). Trimming took 5 bases from V and 6 from J; bases not matched to a gene: 12. The CDR3 loop spans 15 amino acids. The CDR3 nucleotides are TGTGCCAGTAGTGCCCAACCGGGACTAGTCGGCGAGCAGTACTTC. Translated, it gives CASSAQPGLVGEQYF.

The rearrangement joins TRBV18 to TRBJ2-3, with 7 nucleotides matching TRBD1. V lost 3 bases, J lost 1 base, and 4 bases stayed unmatched. Germline CDR1 KGHSH, CDR2 LQKENI. This CDR3 is built from 15 residues. The chain's CDR3 is CASSPTGTGTDTQYF. Here the CDR3 DNA reads TGTGCCAGCTCACCGACTGGGACAGGCACAGATACGCAGTATTTT.

This clone was observed a handful of times. The chain recombines TRBV7-9 with TRBJ1-4; D perhaps matches TRBD1 (5 bases). The CDR3 extends over 16 amino acids. Per germline, CDR1 SEHNR and CDR2 FQNEAQ (reference sequence). V lost 0 bases and J 4 bases, leaving 12 bases between the germline ends. Here the CDR3 reads CASSLALTAINEKLFF. The CDR3 DNA reads as TGTGCCAGCAGCTTAGCGCTGACAGCTATTAATGAAAAACTGTTTTTT.

V usage is TRBV11-2 and J usage is TRBJ2-7; 7 bases agree with TRBD2. The germline V gene has CDR1 SGHAT and CDR2 FQNNGV. The junction had 5 bases not matched to a gene; V was cut back by 2 bases and J by 1 base. This CDR3 has 15 amino acids. The CDR3 region is CASSLSAGESYEQYF. The CDR3 DNA reads as TGTGCCAGCAGCTTATCGGCGGGAGAGTCCTACGAGCAGTACTTC.

The chain carries TRBV5-8 and TRBJ2-3; weak D call: TRBD1 (5 bases). V was trimmed by 5 bases and J by 1 base, leaving 23 bases between them. The CDR3 is made up of 18 amino acids. The germline CDR1 and CDR2 sequences are SGHTS and YDEGEE. The CDR3, as DNA: TGTGCCAGCAGAAACTCTGCCAGGGTCAGAACTCGCACAGATACGCAGTATTTT. Translation gives CASRNSARVRTRTDTQYF.

A single count supports this clone. The chain carries TRBV9 and TRBJ1-5, with a weak D call TRBD1 (6 bases). The CDR3 runs to 15 residues. The germline V and J ends were trimmed by 0 bases and 5 bases, with 12 bases remaining between them. Germline V CDR1 and CDR2: SGDLS, YYNGEE. The CDR3, as DNA: TGTGCCAGCAGCGTAGCGGGGGGCACGGATCAGCCCCAGCATTTT. Translation: CASSVAGGTDQPQHF.

The chain is built from TRBV6-6 and TRBJ2-1, with TRBD1 as a possible D gene (6 bases). The CDR3 is made up of 13 amino acids. Germline V lookup: CDR1 MNHNY, CDR2 SVGAGI (reference sequence). V lost 9 bases and J 8 bases, leaving 17 bases between the germline ends. The CDR3, as DNA: TGTGCCAGTGAACGGACAGACGGGGATGAGCAGTTCTTC. It is translated as CASERTDGDEQFF.

This rearrangement joins TRBV19 to TRBJ2-7, with D unclear. This CDR3 is built from 13 residues. Between the trimmed V and J ends, which lost 4 bases and 7 bases, there was a span of 14 bases. CDR1 LNHDA and CDR2 SQIVND come from the germline V gene (reference sequence). The CDR3 sequence: CASSTTVAEEQYF. The CDR3 bases are TGTGCCAGTAGTACAACGGTCGCGGAGGAGCAGTACTTC.

The chain employs TRBV1 and TRBJ2-7; the DNA was not compared with TRBD1, the D call given in the table. TRBV1 is termed a pseudogene. This CDR3 spans 17 amino acids. CDR3 sequence reads: CTSSQERKAFPGCEQYF. The CDR3 DNA is TGCACCAGCAGCCAAGAACGCAAAGCTTTCCCAGGTTGCGAGCAGTACTTC.

This CDR3 is CATSRTGTGSNEQYF. The CDR3 DNA follows: TGTGCCACCAGCAGAACCGGGACAGGGTCCAACGAGCAGTACTTC. The rearrangement uses TRBV15 and TRBJ2-7; 9 bases are a match to TRBD1. Germline V CDR1 and CDR2: LNHNV, YYDKDF (reference sequence). This CDR3 comprises 15 residues. The trim removed 2 bases at V and 5 bases at J, leaving 7 bases unmatched.

This clone was seen just once. The chain carries TRBV6-1 and TRBJ2-5; D remains ambiguous. TRBJ2-7 matches the DNA end more closely, so the J call is doubtful. Germline V gene sequence: CDR1 MNHNS, CDR2 SASEGT. The CDR3 extends over 14 amino acids. This CDR3 reads CASSELPTNYEQYF. The CDR3 DNA follows: TGTGCCAGCAGTGAGTTGCCAACCAACTACGAGCAGTACTTC.

V is TRBV28 and J is TRBJ2-7; TRBD2 is a possible D gene (5 bases). V shed 2 bases and J shed 4 bases, with 6 bases lying between them. Germline lookup yields CDR1 MDHEN and CDR2 SYDVKM. This CDR3 comprises 12 residues. In DNA form, the CDR3 reads TGTGCCAGCAGTTTAGAGGGATACGAGCAGTACTTC. It translates to CASSLEGYEQYF.

The chain has TRBV4-2 and TRBJ2-2; D is possibly TRBD2 (7 bases). The CDR3 runs to 17 residues. CDR1 is LGHNA, CDR2 YNFKEQ, per germline. V was trimmed by 0 bases and J by 2 bases, leaving 13 bases between them. CDR3 DNA sequence: TGTGCCAGCAGCCAAGATTGGGGGGGCCCAAACACCGGGGAGCTGTTTTTT. Protein product: CASSQDWGGPNTGELFF.

The chain recombines TRBV18 with TRBJ2-2; 8 bases align to TRBD2. The CDR3 consists of 18 residues. V dropped 3 bases and J dropped 2; count of bases not matched to a gene: 11. The germline V gene has CDR1 KGHSH and CDR2 LQKENI. The CDR3 protein is CASSPGLASHTNTGELFF. The DNA of the CDR3 is TGTGCCAGCTCACCCGGACTAGCTTCTCATACAAACACCGGGGAGCTGTTTTTT.

The J gene is TRBJ2-2, the V gene TRBV5-1, with 7 bases identical to TRBD1. This CDR3 is built from 14 residues. Germline V gives CDR1 SGHRS, CDR2 YFSETQ. Losses at the gene ends were 3 bases for V and 5 bases for J; bases not matched to a gene: 4. CDR3 sequence: CASSSTGETGELFF. The DNA of the CDR3 is TGCGCCAGCAGCTCTACAGGGGAAACCGGGGAGCTGTTTTTT.

This chain connects TRBV27 to TRBJ2-3; unclear D gene. The CDR3 runs 13 residues. V dropped 3 bases and J dropped 2 bases, with 6 bases sitting between them. Germline V lookup: CDR1 MNHEY, CDR2 SMNVEV (reference sequence). As DNA, the CDR3 is TGTGCCAGCAGTTTTCAGGACACAGATACGCAGTATTTT. This sequence encodes CASSFQDTDTQYF.

A remark on this clone: A read error may produce the germline difference seen at one junction end. This sequence joins TRBV7-9 and TRBJ2-1; 9 positions agree with TRBD2. This CDR3 has 14 amino acids. The germline gives CDR1 SEHNR, CDR2 FQNEAQ (reference sequence). The CDR3 sequence is CSSSLVTSGNEQFF. CDR3 DNA sequence: TGTTCCAGCAGCTTAGTGACTAGCGGCAATGAGCAGTTCTTC.

CDR3: CASSPTEGTEAFF. The CDR3 DNA is TGTGCCAGCAGTCCGACTGAGGGCACTGAAGCTTTCTTT. This chain joins TRBV5-4 and TRBJ1-1; D is unresolved. The germline V gene encodes CDR1 SGHNT and CDR2 YYREEE (reference sequence). CDR3 length: 13 amino acids. The germline V and J ends were trimmed by 5 bases and 4 bases, with 12 bases remaining between them.

This chain joins TRBV30 and TRBJ2-5, with 10 bases identical to TRBD1. Germline-derived CDR1 and CDR2 are GTSNPN and SVGIG (reference sequence). The ends lost 5 bases at V and 4 bases at J; junction bases unmatched: 13. The CDR3 sequence is 16 residues long. CDR3 protein: CAWETGTGDLRETQYF. CDR3 sequence (DNA): TGTGCCTGGGAAACCGGGACAGGGGATCTTCGAGAGACCCAGTACTTC.